This T cell receptor (beta chain) is from a study of T cell repertoires in cytomegalovirus infection. Background on the study: HLA-C-restricted CMV epitopes, recently identified, and well-studied HLA-B-restricted ones were used by the study. Signatures in public TCR beta sequences pointed to both CMV infection and matching HLA type.

V was trimmed by 4 bases and J by 0 bases, leaving 12 bases between them. Germline V lookup: CDR1 SGHDT, CDR2 YYEEEE. The CDR3 length is 15 residues. Findings and limits, study-wide: The cumulative frequency of public TCR beta families distinguished individuals who carried CMV together with the relevant HLA. The ex vivo response was dominated by HLA-C-restricted CMV-specific TCR beta clonotypes.

Using its own MiXCR run on the reads, TCRdb lists one record per CDR3 protein. In the table there are about 52,000 distinct CDR3 sequences, around a fifth of which are singletons. This clonotype was counted a few times. What it recognizes is unknown. The specimen was CD8+ T cells from cultured PBMCs, collected from culture after CMV antigen stimulation. The chain combines TRBV5-6 with TRBJ2-3, with D perhaps matching TRBD1 (6 bases). The sequence derives from a human donor in good health (CMV status not recorded). Some clones in this sample may be carry-over from other donors' samples. The CDR3 coding sequence is TGTGCCAGCAGCCATGACAGGACTAGCACAGATACGCAGTATTTT. Its translation: CASSHDRTSTDTQYF.